This TCR beta chain derives from a study of a mutant IDH1 vaccine in newly diagnosed glioma (dated by TCRdb to the early 2020s). Describing the broader study: Vaccination was initiated 4-6 weeks after radiotherapy alone, or concurrently with temozolomide cycles in the chemotherapy-containing groups. Longitudinal TCRB deep sequencing was done for 20 to 25 treated patients, wherever samples were available for exploratory analyses. Of the roughly 30 treated patients, about 60% were male and around 40% were female, and the mean age was 40.4 years. Peripheral blood was drawn at six visits: V03 (baseline), V05, V07, V10, V12 and V13. The week-35 safety follow-up was designated visit V12, and the week-47 end of study was designated visit V13. Before enrollment, patients had received standard therapy of radiotherapy alone, temozolomide alone, or radiochemotherapy with temozolomide; most received the combination. What the authors observed across the whole study: Selection of PBMC samples for TCRB deep sequencing was based on availability. Vaccine-induced immune responses across multiple MHC alleles were detected in approximately 94% of patients. According to the authors, sample limitations meant that analyses of patient blood samples could not be reproduced. Pseudoprogression seemed to be unrelated to changes in the top peripheral T cell clonotypes found by TCRB sequencing.

Remarks on this clone: Its specific antigen is unknown. No base quality information exists; no much larger clone differs at one position.

The library was produced with the immunoSEQ multiplex PCR assay. The hsTCRB Kit was used according to the manufacturer's protocol to amplify rearranged TCR beta chain sequences. TCRB libraries were sequenced on an Illumina MiSeq. Regarding the original processing steps: The proprietary platform of the kit vendor was used for demultiplexing, trimming and gene mapping. TCRdb re-hosts the immuneACCESS table, in-frame sequences only. Its copies lack some clones; in the studies checked, an unresolved V gene accounts for under half of them, and the cause for the rest is not known. That table is the source of V, J and clone size, and D and trimming were worked out from the DNA. This sample gives approximately 50,000 clones in total; more than 65% of them show up just once. The ten largest clones capture around 6.7% of the sample. Looking up the germline V gene (reference sequence) yields CDR1 SGHKS and CDR2 YYEKEE. The CDR3 spans 16 residues, from the cysteine through the phenylalanine. The CDR3 DNA has 48 bases and is translated from base 1. Trimming removed 3 bases from V and 0 bases from J, leaving 16 bases between the germline ends.

The time point label on this specimen signifies: week 35, safety follow-up. A 20-mer mutant IDH1 peptide at 300 micrograms in Montanide made up each vaccine dose, which was injected subcutaneously together with topical imiquimod. Eight vaccinations were administered to patients in weeks 1, 3, 5, 7, 11, 15, 19 and 23, corresponding to visits V03 through V10. Donors had newly diagnosed WHO grade 3 or 4 IDH1-mutant astrocytomas with loss of nuclear ATRX. The samples were drawn from NOA16, a multicentre, single-arm, open-label phase I trial in Germany that tested a mutant IDH1 peptide vaccine in humans for the first time. The DNeasy Blood and Tissue Kit was used to extract genomic DNA from EDTA blood for TCRB sequencing.

The chain is made from TRBV5-5 and TRBJ2-7; the D call is tentative, TRBD1 or TRBD2, as each matches 5 bases. The clonotype was recovered from a man aged 35 to 55 with glioma. The sequencing used PBMCs, collected from a glioma patient whose treatment included an IDH1 peptide vaccine. The CDR3: CASSWGRGSSSYEQYF. Here is the DNA: TGTGCCAGCAGCTGGGGCCGGGGCTCCAGCTCCTACGAGCAGTACTTC. The full variable domain, with segments outside the CDR3 supplied by the reference TRBV5-5 and TRBJ2-7 proteins, appears as DAGVTQSPTHLIKTRGQQVTLRCSPISGHKSVSWYQQVLGQGPQFIFQYYEKEERGRGNFPDRFSARQFPNYSSELNVNALLLGDSALYLCASSWGRGSSSYEQYFGPGTRLTVT.